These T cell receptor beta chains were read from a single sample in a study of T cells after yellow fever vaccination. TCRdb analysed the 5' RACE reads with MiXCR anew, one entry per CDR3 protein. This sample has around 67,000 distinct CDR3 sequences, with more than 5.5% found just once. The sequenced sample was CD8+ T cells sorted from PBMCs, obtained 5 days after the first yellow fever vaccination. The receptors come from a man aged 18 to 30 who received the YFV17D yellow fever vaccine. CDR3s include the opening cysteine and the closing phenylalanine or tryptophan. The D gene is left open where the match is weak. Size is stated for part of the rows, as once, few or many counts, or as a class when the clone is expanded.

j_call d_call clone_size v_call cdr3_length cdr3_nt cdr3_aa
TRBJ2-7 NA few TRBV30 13 TGTGCCTGGAGTGTACGCGCGGCCTACGAGCAGTACTTC CAWSVRAAYEQYF
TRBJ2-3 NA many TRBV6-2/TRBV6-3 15 TGTGCCAGCAGTCGTGACGGCTATAGCACAGATACGCAGTATTTT CASSRDGYSTDTQYF
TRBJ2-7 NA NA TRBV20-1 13 TGCAGTGCCGGTACAGGGAGCTCCTACGAGCAGTACTTC CSAGTGSSYEQYF
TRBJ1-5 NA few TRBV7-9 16 TGTGCCAGCAGCTTAGCGTCTTTAAGGGGGAATCAGCCCCAGCATTTT CASSLASLRGNQPQHF
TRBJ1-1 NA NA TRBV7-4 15 TGTGCCAGCAGCCCCTGTGGCGGGGGCGACGCTGAAGCTTTCTTT CASSPCGGGDAEAFF
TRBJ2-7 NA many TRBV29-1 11 TGCAGCGTTGCCTCCGGGGCCGAGCAGTACTTC CSVASGAEQYF
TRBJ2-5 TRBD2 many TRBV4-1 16 TGCGCCAGCAGCCAACTACTAGCGGGGGCCGAGGAGACCCAGTACTTC CASSQLLAGAEETQYF
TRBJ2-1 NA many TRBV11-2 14 TGTGCCAGCAGCCGGACTTCCTCCTACAATGAGCAGTTCTTC CASSRTSSYNEQFF
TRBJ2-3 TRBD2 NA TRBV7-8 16 TGTGCCAGCAGCAAAGGACTAGGCCAGGGCACAGATACGCAGTATTTT CASSKGLGQGTDTQYF
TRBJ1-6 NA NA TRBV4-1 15 TGCGCCAGCAGCCAAGATGTGCGGGGGCCTACGTCCCTCCACTTT CASSQDVRGPTSLHF
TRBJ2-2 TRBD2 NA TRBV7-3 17 TGTGCCAGCAGCTCCACCCCCCGGAGCGGGGGGGCCGGGGAGCTGTTTTTT CASSSTPRSGGAGELFF
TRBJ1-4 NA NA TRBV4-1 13 TGCGCCAGCAGCCATCCCATGAATGAAAAACTGTTTTTT CASSHPMNEKLFF
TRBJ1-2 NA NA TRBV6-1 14 TGTGCCAGCAGTGAGATGGGGTCCGGCTATGGCTACACCTTC CASSEMGSGYGYTF
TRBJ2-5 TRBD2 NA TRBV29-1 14 TGCAGCGTTGTTCCAGCGGGGGGGTCGGAGACCCAGTACTTC CSVVPAGGSETQYF
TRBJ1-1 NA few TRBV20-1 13 TGCAGTGCTACGGGCTTGAGGGTGACTGAAGCTTTCTTT CSATGLRVTEAFF
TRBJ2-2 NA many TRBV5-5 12 TGTGCCAGCAGCGGGTGGGGCGGGGAGCTGTTTTTT CASSGWGGELFF
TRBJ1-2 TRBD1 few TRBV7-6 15 TGTGCCAGCAGCTTAGAAGTACAGGGGATAGGTGGCTACACCTTC CASSLEVQGIGGYTF
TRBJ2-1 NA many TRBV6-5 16 TGTGCCAGCAGTTACTCGTTTCAACTCTCCTACAATGAGCAGTTCTTC CASSYSFQLSYNEQFF
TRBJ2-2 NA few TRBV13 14 TGTGCCAGCAGCTTCAGGGGGGGCACCGGGGAGCTGTTTTTT CASSFRGGTGELFF
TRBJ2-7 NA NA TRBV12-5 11 TGTGCTAGTGGCTTTTGGTACGAGCAGTACTTC CASGFWYEQYF